The 22 T cell receptor beta chains given below trace back to one sample, sequenced in a study of Ad26.COV2.S vaccination and SARS-CoV-2 variants. Treatment in this sample: some 19 received Ad26.COV2.S at low or high dose, single or two shots; about 5 received placebo; per-sample allocation not given. Sampling was done on day 63 after the first vaccine or placebo injection. Produced via immunoSEQ multiplex PCR; TCRdb's table is partial and in-frame only. The sample has approximately 360,000 clones; 83% are singletons. Sequencing was performed on peripheral blood, taken in a trial of Ad26.COV2.S vaccine versus placebo. The receptor set was obtained from a person aged 18-60 years who received the Ad26.COV2.S COVID-19 vaccine or a placebo.

The V and J genes are TRBV24-1 and TRBJ1-1, with D possibly TRBD1 on 6 matching bases. The germline V and J ends were trimmed by 9 bases and 6 bases, with 16 bases remaining between them. The CDR3 totals 13 residues. Germline values: CDR1 KGHDR, CDR2 SFDVKD. CDR3 coding DNA: TGTGCCACCTCCCCCACAGGGCGGCCTGAAGCTTTCTTT. Translation: CATSPTGRPEAFF.

This chain joins TRBV18 and TRBJ2-4; D call uncertain. The germline CDR1 and CDR2 sequences are KGHSH and LQKENI. The germline V and J ends were trimmed by 3 bases and 0 bases, with 6 bases remaining between them. CDR3 size: 14 residues. The CDR3 spells CASSPELAKNIQYF. CDR3 DNA: TGTGCCAGCTCACCGGAGCTAGCCAAAAACATTCAGTACTTC.

This CDR3 reads CAISESAFSYNEQFF. The CDR3 DNA is TGTGCCATCAGTGAGTCGGCCTTTAGCTACAATGAGCAGTTCTTC. The genes are TRBV10-3 and TRBJ2-1; the D is unclear. In germline, CDR1 is ENHRY, CDR2 SYGVKD. The V end was cut by 0 bases, the J end by 3 bases, with 9 bases between. The CDR3 is 15 amino acids.

V and J are TRBV4-3 and TRBJ2-7; TRBD1 matches at 7 bases. V shed 1 base and J 5 bases; nucleotides not matched to a gene: 8. The germline gives CDR1 LGHNA, CDR2 YSLEER. CDR3 length: 15 residues. CDR3 sequence: CASSQGGAGGNEQYF. The CDR3 DNA is TGCGCCAGCAGCCAAGGAGGGGCAGGGGGTAACGAGCAGTACTTC.

The chain is built from TRBV6-6 and TRBJ1-1; maybe TRBD1 (6 bases). Germline-derived CDR1 and CDR2 are MNHNY and SVGAGI (reference sequence). The CDR3 loop spans 11 amino acids. Trimming pared 7 bases from V and 10 bases from J, leaving 13 bases between. CDR3 region: CASNNREGAFF. The CDR3 DNA reads TGTGCCAGCAATAACAGGGAAGGAGCTTTCTTT.

The chain couples TRBV5-4 to TRBJ1-2; D gene unclear. The V end lost 6 bases, the J end lost 8 bases, and 11 bases lay between the germline ends. The length of the CDR3 is 11 residues. Looked up from germline, CDR1 is SGHNT and CDR2 is YYREEE (reference sequence). The CDR3 sequence: CASMGYSGYTF. CDR3 bases: TGTGCCAGCATGGGGTATTCGGGCTACACCTTC.

The J gene is TRBJ2-5, the V gene TRBV7-3; D is ambiguous. The CDR3 spans 14 residues. Trimming cost V 5 bases and J 1 base, with 11 bases left between them. Germline V gene lookup returns CDR1 SGHTA and CDR2 FQGTGA. The CDR3 loop is CASSPSRSQETQYF. Written as DNA, the CDR3 is TGTGCCAGCAGCCCTTCTCGGAGCCAAGAGACCCAGTACTTC.

This clone has only a few counts. This sequence joins TRBV5-1 and TRBJ2-1; D is perhaps TRBD1 or TRBD2 (5 bases each). The CDR3 contains 16 residues. CDR1 and CDR2 (germline): SGHRS, YFSETQ. V lost 2 bases to trimming and J lost 4 bases, with 16 bases between them. This chain's CDR3 is CASSFSGTALYNEQFF. In DNA, the CDR3 is TGCGCCAGCAGCTTCTCCGGGACCGCCTTGTACAATGAGCAGTTCTTC.

The V and J genes are TRBV5-1 and TRBJ2-7; TRBD2 agrees at 9 bases. CDR3 length: 16 amino acids. V lost 4 bases to trimming and J lost 0 bases; unmatched junction nucleotides: 8. The germline V gene encodes CDR1 SGHRS and CDR2 YFSETQ. CDR3 protein: CASSPIAGEISYEQYF. CDR3 bases: TGCGCCAGCAGCCCAATAGCGGGAGAGATCTCCTACGAGCAGTACTTC.

V gene TRBV5-5 combines with J gene TRBJ1-2; D call uncertain. The germline gives CDR1 SGHKS, CDR2 YYEKEE (reference sequence). The CDR3 sequence is 11 residues long. Trimming shortened V by 3 bases and J by 5 bases, and 5 bases separated the two germline ends. The CDR3 DNA follows: TGTGCCAGCAGCTCGCTATATGGCTACACCTTC. This encodes CASSSLYGYTF.

This clone was seen a single time. The chain is built from TRBV7-9 and TRBJ2-1; 8 bases fit TRBD1. With V trimmed by 5 bases and J by 10 bases, 1 base remained unmatched. Germline loops: CDR1 SEHNR, CDR2 FQNEAQ (reference sequence). There are 11 residues in the CDR3. CDR3 nucleotide sequence: TGTGCCAGCAGCGACAGGGGAGAGCAGTTCTTC. This sequence encodes CASSDRGEQFF.

This chain links TRBV19 with TRBJ2-1; TRBD2 matches at 8 bases. The length of the CDR3 is 14 residues. The V gene's germline CDR1 is LNHDA and CDR2 SQIVND (reference sequence). V gave up 7 bases and J gave up 4 bases; unmatched junction bases: 6. The chain's CDR3 is CASNNGGEYNEQFF. DNA for the CDR3: TGTGCCAGTAACAACGGGGGGGAATACAATGAGCAGTTCTTC.

The J gene is TRBJ2-1, the V gene TRBV3-1 (or the pseudogene TRBV3-2); D remains unclear. Trimming took 1 base from V and 3 from J, leaving 10 bases between them. Looked up from germline, CDR1 is LGHDT and CDR2 is YNNKEL (reference sequence). This CDR3 contains 15 residues. The CDR3 sequence: CASSQVGSGYNEQFF. CDR3 bases: TGTGCCAGCAGCCAAGTGGGATCGGGCTACAATGAGCAGTTCTTC.

The chain combines TRBV7-9 with TRBJ2-1; the D is unclear. Per germline, CDR1 SEHNR and CDR2 FQNEAQ (reference sequence). CDR3 length: 17 amino acids. The V and J ends lost 1 base and 0 bases respectively, with 13 bases between them. The DNA of the CDR3 is TGTGCCAGCAGCTTAGGTCATCAGGCCCGCTCCTACAATGAGCAGTTCTTC. This codes for CASSLGHQARSYNEQFF. Filled out from reference TRBV7-9 and TRBJ2-1, the complete variable domain reads DTGVSQNPRHKITKRGQNVTFRCDPISEHNRLYWYRQTLGQGPEFLTYFQNEAQLEKSRLLSDRFSAERPKGSFSTLEIQRTEQGDSAMYLCASSLGHQARSYNEQFFGPGTRLTVL.

This clone was seen once. V usage is TRBV25-1 and J usage is TRBJ2-1; no clear D. The V gene lost 4 bases and the J gene lost 5 bases, with 12 bases spanning the gap. This CDR3 contains 14 residues. Germline V CDR1 and CDR2: MGHDK, SYGVNS. The CDR3 nucleotides read TGTGCCAGCAGTGGGTTCGAGAGGAACAATGAGCAGTTCTTC. Amino acids: CASSGFERNNEQFF.

This chain connects TRBV24-1 to TRBJ2-2, with unresolved D. This CDR3 contains 14 residues. In germline, CDR1 is KGHDR, CDR2 SFDVKD. Deletions cut 5 bases from V and 1 base from J, with 7 bases between. This CDR3 reads CATSVTRNTGELFF. Here the CDR3 DNA reads TGTGCCACCAGTGTAACGCGGAACACCGGGGAGCTGTTTTTT.

The V and J genes are TRBV11-2 and TRBJ1-3, with D unclear. This CDR3 has 13 residues. Deletions cut 3 bases from V and 1 base from J, with 4 bases between. Germline CDR1 and CDR2: SGHAT and FQNNGV. The CDR3 region is CASSFLSGNTIYF. CDR3 DNA sequence: TGTGCCAGCAGCTTCCTTTCTGGAAACACCATATATTTT.

The chain has TRBV5-4 and TRBJ1-1; possibly TRBD1 for D (6 bases). Trimming pared 2 bases from V and 0 bases from J, leaving 11 bases between. This CDR3 spans 15 amino acids. CDR1 SGHNT and CDR2 YYREEE come from the germline V gene (reference sequence). The CDR3 is CASSLRGGMNTEAFF. The CDR3, as DNA: TGTGCCAGCAGCTTAAGGGGGGGCATGAACACTGAAGCTTTCTTT.

This clone was seen a single time. The chain has TRBV5-1 and TRBJ1-2; no firm D call. This CDR3 contains 14 residues. Germline loops: CDR1 SGHRS, CDR2 YFSETQ. V gave up 1 base and J gave up 0 bases, with 7 bases separating them. This CDR3 is CASSLYAANYGYTF. The CDR3, as DNA: TGCGCCAGCAGCTTGTATGCAGCTAACTATGGCTACACCTTC. Supplemented by reference TRBV5-1 and TRBJ1-2, the full variable domain reads KAGVTQTPRYLIKTRGQQVTLSCSPISGHRSVSWYQQTPGQGLQFLFEYFSETQRNKGNFPGRFSGRQFSNSRSEMNVSTLELGDSALYLCASSLYAANYGYTFGSGTRLTVV.

The V call is TRBV27, the J call TRBJ2-7; TRBD2 might be the D (6 bases). This CDR3 has 14 amino acids. Trimming cost V 5 bases and J 5 bases, with 16 bases left between them. CDR1 is MNHEY, CDR2 SMNVEV, per germline (reference sequence). The CDR3 DNA is TGTGCCAGCAGTCGCCGGCGCGGGGCCCACGAGCAGTACTTC. It translates to CASSRRRGAHEQYF.

V gene TRBV18 combines with J gene TRBJ1-1; D is undetermined. V dropped 8 bases and J dropped 3 bases, with 16 bases sitting between them. The CDR3 contains 14 residues. Germline V lookup: CDR1 KGHSH, CDR2 LQKENI. The CDR3 sequence is CASRLRGRYTEAFF. In DNA form, the CDR3 reads TGTGCCAGCCGACTACGTGGGAGATACACTGAAGCTTTCTTT.

The chain combines TRBV5-1 with TRBJ2-1; D gene ambiguous. Between the trimmed V and J ends, which lost 8 bases and 6 bases, there was a span of 9 bases. The CDR3 contains 11 residues. Germline V CDR1 and CDR2: SGHRS, YFSETQ. In DNA form, the CDR3 reads TGCGCCAGTTCAGTACCCAATGAGCAGTTCTTC. Amino acids: CASSVPNEQFF. Full variable domain (outside the CDR3, taken from reference TRBV5-1 and TRBJ2-1): KAGVTQTPRYLIKTRGQQVTLSCSPISGHRSVSWYQQTPGQGLQFLFEYFSETQRNKGNFPGRFSGRQFSNSRSEMNVSTLELGDSALYLCASSVPNEQFFGPGTRLTVL.